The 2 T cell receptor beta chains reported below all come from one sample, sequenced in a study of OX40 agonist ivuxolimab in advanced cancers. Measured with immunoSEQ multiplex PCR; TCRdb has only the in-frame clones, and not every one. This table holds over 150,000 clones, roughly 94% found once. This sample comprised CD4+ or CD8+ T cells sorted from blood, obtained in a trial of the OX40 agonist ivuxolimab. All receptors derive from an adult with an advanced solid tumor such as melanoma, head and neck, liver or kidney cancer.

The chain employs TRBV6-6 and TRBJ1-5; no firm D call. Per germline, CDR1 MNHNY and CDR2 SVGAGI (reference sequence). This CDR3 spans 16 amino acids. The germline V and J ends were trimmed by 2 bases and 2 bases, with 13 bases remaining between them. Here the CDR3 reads CASSYGRGSGNQPQHF. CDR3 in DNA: TGTGCCAGCAGTTACGGTCGGGGATCGGGCAATCAGCCCCAGCATTTT.

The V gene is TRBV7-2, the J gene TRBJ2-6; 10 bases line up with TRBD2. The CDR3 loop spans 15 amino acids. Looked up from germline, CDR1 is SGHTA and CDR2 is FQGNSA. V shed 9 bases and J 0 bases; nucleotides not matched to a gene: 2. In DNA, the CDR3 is TGTGCCAGTAGCGGGAGGATCTCTGGGGCCAACGTCCTGACTTTC. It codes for CASSGRISGANVLTF.